Below are 16 T cell receptor beta chains sequenced from a single sample in a study of T cell changes during pregnancy in multiple sclerosis (dated by TCRdb to between 2017 and 2020). The library was produced with the immunoSEQ multiplex PCR assay. Held by TCRdb, this immuneACCESS table contains in-frame sequences only and omits some clones. Under half of the omission traces to an unresolved V gene where checked; the cause of the rest is unknown. Within this sample are about 13,000 clones, with almost 90% of them counted one time only. The ten largest clonotypes hold around 13% of the sample. Material: CD8+ T cells from peripheral blood mononuclear cells, obtained after pregnancy. The receptors come from a female donor in good health, enrolled as a control in a pregnancy study.

This clone has a single count. V is TRBV27 and J is TRBJ2-1; 10 bases agree with TRBD2. This CDR3 has 13 amino acids. Germline V gene lookup returns CDR1 MNHEY and CDR2 SMNVEV (reference sequence). J gave up 10 bases and V 8 bases, and 8 bases lay outside the gene matches. The CDR3 DNA follows: TGTGCCAGCGGGGCTAGCGGGAGTGGCGAGCAGTTCTTC. Its translation is CASGASGSGEQFF.

In its sample, this clone ranks as medium-sized (0.01 to 0.1%). The chain joins TRBV6-4 to TRBJ2-1; TRBD1 might be the D (5 bases). Germline values: CDR1 MRHNA, CDR2 SNTAGT. This CDR3 has 15 residues. V dropped 3 bases and J dropped 0 bases, with 9 bases sitting between them. The CDR3 reads CASSEGASSYNEQFF. The CDR3 region has the DNA TGTGCCAGCAGTGAAGGGGCCAGCTCCTACAATGAGCAGTTCTTC.

V gene TRBV7-3 combines with J gene TRBJ2-3, with 16 positions matching TRBD2. Trimming cost V 4 bases and J 4 bases; bases outside gene matches: 14. CDR1 is SGHTA, CDR2 FQGTGA, per germline. CDR3 length equals 20 residues. The CDR3 DNA reads TGTGCCAGCAGCTCATTATCGGGACTAGCGGGAGGGCCGGTCCCAGATACGCAGTATTTT. Protein sequence: CASSSLSGLAGGPVPDTQYF.

A single count supports this clone. The chain employs TRBV7-2 and TRBJ1-2; no definite D call. Germline values: CDR1 SGHTA, CDR2 FQGNSA. The CDR3 consists of 15 residues. The V end lost 3 bases, the J end lost 4 bases, and 15 bases lay between the germline ends. CDR3 DNA sequence: TGTGCCAGCAGCTTCGGCGGAGGGTCGGTCTATGGCTACACCTTC. This encodes CASSFGGGSVYGYTF.

The CDR3: CASSLAGRGNTEAFF. In DNA form, the CDR3 reads TGTGCCAGCAGCTTGGCAGGTCGGGGGAACACTGAAGCTTTCTTT. The V and J genes are TRBV5-6 and TRBJ1-1, with D uncertain. CDR1 SGHDT and CDR2 YYEEEE come from the germline V gene. The CDR3 is made up of 15 amino acids. The V gene lost 0 bases and the J gene lost 1 base, with 10 bases spanning the gap.

The genes are TRBV28 and TRBJ1-2, with D possibly matching TRBD1 (6 bases). Trimming stripped 2 bases from V and 4 bases from J, with 8 bases between. The CDR3 sequence is 13 residues long. CDR1 is MDHEN, CDR2 SYDVKM, per germline. This CDR3 is CASSLGQFYGYTF. DNA of the CDR3: TGTGCCAGCAGTTTAGGACAGTTCTATGGCTACACCTTC.

In this sample, this clone turned up a few times. The chain links TRBV29-1 to TRBJ1-1, with D uncertain. Per the germline V gene, CDR1 is SQVTM and CDR2 is ANQGSEA. V shed 5 bases and J shed 0 bases, with 7 bases lying between them. The CDR3 sequence is 12 residues long. The CDR3 sequence: CSVIWLNTEAFF. As DNA, the CDR3 is TGCAGCGTTATTTGGCTGAACACTGAAGCTTTCTTT.

This clone was found once. The chain employs TRBV27 and TRBJ2-7, with TRBD2 matching over 7 bases. CDR1 and CDR2 from the germline V gene are MNHEY and SMNVEV (reference sequence). CDR3 length: 13 amino acids. After removal of 5 bases from V and 6 bases from J, the junction contained 7 bases not matched to a gene. CDR3 coding DNA: TGTGCCAGCAGTCCCACTAGCGTGCTCGAGCAGTACTTC. This gives the protein CASSPTSVLEQYF.

V and J are TRBV27 and TRBJ1-6; D gene ambiguous. V gave up 7 bases and J gave up 0 bases, with 22 bases separating them. The V gene's germline CDR1 is MNHEY and CDR2 SMNVEV (reference sequence). The CDR3 has 19 residues. This CDR3 is CASIPSRGRLGSYNSPLHF. The CDR3 coding sequence is TGTGCCAGCATTCCTTCAAGAGGGAGACTAGGCTCCTATAATTCACCCCTCCACTTT.

The chain carries TRBV7-9 and TRBJ2-7, with D perhaps matching TRBD2 (6 bases). CDR3 length: 13 residues. Per germline, CDR1 SEHNR and CDR2 FQNEAQ (reference sequence). The V end lost 4 bases, the J end lost 2 bases, and 9 bases lay between the germline ends. The CDR3 region has the DNA TGTGCCAGCAGCTCCCGGGGGACCTACGAGCAGTACTTC. It codes for CASSSRGTYEQYF.

The V gene is TRBV5-1, the J gene TRBJ1-1; D may be TRBD1 (5 bases). With 0 bases removed from V and 3 bases from J, the gap between germline ends came to 9 bases. This CDR3 contains 14 residues. Germline loops: CDR1 SGHRS, CDR2 YFSETQ. CDR3 bases: TGCGCCAGCAGCTTGGGTCAGGGATACACTGAAGCTTTCTTT. It specifies CASSLGQGYTEAFF.

The J gene is TRBJ1-3, the V gene TRBV11-2; the D is unclear. Germline V CDR1 and CDR2: SGHAT, FQNNGV. Trimming took 8 bases from V and 2 from J, leaving 16 bases between them. The CDR3 loop spans 15 amino acids. Here the CDR3 reads CASAFTARAGNTIYF. DNA of the CDR3: TGTGCCAGCGCCTTCACCGCGCGGGCTGGAAACACCATATATTTT. The variable domain in full, completed from reference TRBV11-2 and TRBJ1-3, reads EAGVAQSPRYKIIEKRQSVAFWCNPISGHATLYWYQQILGQGPKLLIQFQNNGVVDDSQLPKDRFSAERLKGVDSTLKIQPAKLEDSAVYLCASAFTARAGNTIYFGEGSWLTVV.

This chain links TRBV29-1 with TRBJ2-3, with a tentative D call TRBD2 (5 bases). Germline loops: CDR1 SQVTM, CDR2 ANQGSEA. Between the trimmed V and J ends, which lost 1 base and 3 bases, there was a span of 14 bases. The CDR3 has 15 residues. CDR3 amino acids: CSVEVNAVATDTQYF. In nucleotides, the CDR3 is TGCAGCGTTGAAGTGAATGCGGTAGCGACAGATACGCAGTATTTT.

This chain's CDR3 is CASSQVGLSTDTQYF. In nucleotides, the CDR3 is TGCGCCAGCAGCCAAGTAGGACTAAGCACAGATACGCAGTATTTT. The genes are TRBV4-1 and TRBJ2-3; D is possibly TRBD2 (6 bases). Germline-derived CDR1 and CDR2 are MGHRA and YSYEKL. The CDR3 extends over 15 amino acids. Trimming stripped 1 base from V and 0 bases from J, with 8 bases between.

The chain has TRBV11-2 and TRBJ2-1; 9 nucleotides align to TRBD2. CDR3 size: 16 residues. J lost 5 bases, V lost 4 bases, and 9 bases had no gene match. Germline CDR1 is SGHAT and CDR2 is FQNNGV. CDR3 amino acids: CASSSRVAGVHNEQFF. CDR3 sequence (DNA): TGTGCCAGCAGCTCCCGAGTAGCGGGAGTCCACAATGAGCAGTTCTTC.

The sample holds one count of this clone. This chain joins TRBV19 and TRBJ1-1; no clear D gene. The V end was cut by 5 bases, the J end by 1 base, with 11 bases between. Germline assignment: CDR1 LNHDA and CDR2 SQIVND (reference sequence). The CDR3 loop spans 14 amino acids. CDR3 loop: CASSERTANTEAFF. The CDR3 region has the DNA TGTGCCAGTAGTGAGCGGACGGCGAACACTGAAGCTTTCTTT.